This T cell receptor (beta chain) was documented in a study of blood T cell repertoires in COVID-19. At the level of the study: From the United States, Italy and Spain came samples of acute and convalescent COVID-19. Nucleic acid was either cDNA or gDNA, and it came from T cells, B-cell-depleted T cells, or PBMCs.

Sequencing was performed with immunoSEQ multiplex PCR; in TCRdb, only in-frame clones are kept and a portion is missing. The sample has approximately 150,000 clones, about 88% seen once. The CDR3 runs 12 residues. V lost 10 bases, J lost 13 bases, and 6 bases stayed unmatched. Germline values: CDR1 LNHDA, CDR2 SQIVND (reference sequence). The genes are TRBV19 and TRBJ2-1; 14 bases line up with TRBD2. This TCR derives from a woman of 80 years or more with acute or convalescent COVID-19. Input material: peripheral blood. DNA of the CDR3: TGTGCCACGGGACTAGCGGGGGAAGGACAGTTCTTC. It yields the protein CATGLAGEGQFF.